This record covers a single TCR beta chain. Its antigen remains unidentified. No quality values exist for individual bases; no much larger clone is one base distant. The data originate from a study of vaccination and CD4 T cells after COVID-19 (dated by TCRdb to between 2022 and 2023). In terms of the full investigation: Six males and four females were included in the convalescent cohort, with two Hispanic individuals, seven Caucasians, two Asians and one multiracial person represented. Participants received two doses of either the Pfizer-BioNTech BNT162b2 vaccine (n=8) or the Moderna mRNA-1273 vaccine (n=2). Post-COVID blood samples were collected from convalescent patients a median of approximately 93 days after diagnosis, with a range of about 30 to 170 days. The time from the second vaccine dose to post-vaccine blood sampling had a median of roughly 77 days and ranged from about 14 to 250 days. The cultures were stimulated with overlapping spike peptide pools from SARS-CoV-2 and from the common cold coronaviruses HCoV-NL63, HCoV-OC43 and HCoV-229E. Control cultures used a CEFX viral epitope pool as positive control, an HIV-1 Nef peptide pool as negative control, or no peptide. The spike-specific CD4+ TCR repertoire was compared before and after mRNA vaccination in over nine COVID-19 convalescent patients and a handful of infection-naive healthy vaccine recipients.

The V and J ends are trimmed by 7 bases and 10 bases, leaving 16 bases between them. CDR1 and CDR2 (SNHLY, FYNNEI) derive from the germline V gene. Taken from cysteine to phenylalanine, the CDR3 has 13 residues. Only CDR3 DNA is held: 39 bases, read in frame from base 1. The label giving this sample's treatment or condition can be read as: approximately nine-day PBMC culture with coronavirus spike peptide pools or control peptides (ViraFEST assay). The ViraFEST assay, used in the study, expanded antigen-specific T cells with peptide pools and then identified the expanded clonotypes through TCR sequencing. Healthy vaccine recipients had no prior SARS-CoV-2 infection, confirmed by negative nucleocapsid antibody tests before and after vaccination. Each well held approximately 2 million PBMCs cultured in IMDM containing approximately 5% human AB serum and approximately 10 IU/ml IL-2, with 8.5 to 10 ug/ml peptide pools added. Half of the culture medium was replaced with fresh IL-2-containing medium on days 3 and 7. After roughly nine days of culture, CD4+ T cells were isolated by negative selection using the EasySep CD4+ T cell isolation kit. PBMCs were separated from whole blood using Ficoll-Paque Plus gradient centrifugation and then either used fresh or cryopreserved at -140C. Each culture condition was generally run in triplicate wells.

Library prep was done by PCR. DNA from cultured CD4+ T cells underwent TCR sequencing with the Oncomine TCR Beta short-read assay at the Johns Hopkins FTIC core. Genomic DNA was extracted from the cultured CD4+ T cells with the QIAamp micro DNA kit. The Oncomine TCR Beta libraries from cultured CD4+ T cells were pooled using unique dual indexes and then sequenced on an Illumina iSeq 100. In the original analysis: Non-productive sequences were removed, and CDR3s not starting with C, not ending with F or W, or shorter than 7 amino acids were discarded. The MANAFEST web application was used to identify antigen-specific clonotypes by comparing peptide-stimulated wells against reference wells and other culture wells. To be called positive, a clone needed an FDR below 0.05, an odds ratio above 5, and a productive frequency above 0.1% in at least two of three replicate wells. Cross-reactive clonotypes were defined as significantly expanded in both SARS-CoV-2 spike wells and at least one common cold coronavirus spike condition. Levenshtein distances (stringdist) and unrooted phylogenetic trees (ape) in R version 3.6.1 were used to assess CDR3 homology. TCRdb reprocessed the public reads (quality trimming at Q25 with fastp, clone calling with MiXCR) and kept in-frame beta chains. All rows with the same CDR3 protein become a single entry with the most common DNA and genes. The authors' filters were not applied to this entry. Present in this sample are roughly 23,000 distinct CDR3 sequences, under 55% of which were seen just once. About 20% of the sample lies in the top ten.

What the study reported, not specific to this receptor: The median count of SARS-CoV-2-reactive clonotypes went up from around 21 after infection to 30 to 40 after vaccination, although the change was not significant. In convalescent patients, a median 86.3% of post-vaccine SARS-CoV-2-reactive clones were detected only after vaccination, suggesting vaccine-specific priming. Nearly all vaccine-specific clones in convalescent patients (304 of 307) were mono-reactive for SARS-CoV-2 spike rather than cross-reactive with common cold coronaviruses. Relatively few convalescent patients were included in the study, and early timepoints after natural infection were not analyzed.

The TCR originated in a human donor who received a COVID-19 vaccine. The chain joins TRBV2 to TRBJ1-4, with an unclear D gene assignment. The sample here was CD4+ T cells from blood, cultured in vitro, taken before SARS-CoV-2 vaccination. The DNA is TGTGCCAGCAAGCCCCCCAGCAGTCGAAAACTGTTTTTT. It is translated as CASKPPSSRKLFF.